This TCR beta chain was sequenced in a study of cytomegalovirus exposure and HLA in healthy donors. Germline lookup yields CDR1 SEHNR and CDR2 FQNEAQ (reference sequence). Between the trimmed V and J ends, which lost 2 bases and 12 bases, there was a span of 14 bases. The length of the CDR3 is 13 residues. Both 60 Vbeta primers and 13 Jbeta primers went into the PCR. Assay used: immunoSEQ multiplex PCR; TCRdb lists only in-frame clones, some missing. The table includes more than 95,000 clones, 80% detected once. Overall study findings and caveats: The study flagged roughly 160 TCR beta chains as cytomegalovirus-associated.

With respect to this clone: Its cognate antigen is unknown.

V and J are TRBV7-9 and TRBJ1-5, with D possibly matching TRBD1 (6 bases). The sequencing sample was made of PBMCs. The receptor comes from a man aged 30-40 years in good health and CMV-seropositive. This CDR3 reads CASSLPGVERQHF. CDR3 sequence (DNA): TGTGCCAGCAGCTTACCAGGGGTTGAGCGCCAGCATTTT.